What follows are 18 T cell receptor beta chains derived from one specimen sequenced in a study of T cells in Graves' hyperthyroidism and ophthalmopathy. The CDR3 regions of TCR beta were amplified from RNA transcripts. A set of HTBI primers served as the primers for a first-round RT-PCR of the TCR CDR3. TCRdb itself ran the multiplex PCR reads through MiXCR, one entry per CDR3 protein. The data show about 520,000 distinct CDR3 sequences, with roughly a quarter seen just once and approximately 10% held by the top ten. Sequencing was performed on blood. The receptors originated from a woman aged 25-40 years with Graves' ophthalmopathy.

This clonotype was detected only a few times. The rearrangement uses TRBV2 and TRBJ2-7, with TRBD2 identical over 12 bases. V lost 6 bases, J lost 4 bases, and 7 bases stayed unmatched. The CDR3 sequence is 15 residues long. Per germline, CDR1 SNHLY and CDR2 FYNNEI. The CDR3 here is CASSYGTSGLYEQYF. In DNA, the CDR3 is TGTGCCAGCAGCTATGGGACTAGCGGGTTATACGAGCAGTACTTC. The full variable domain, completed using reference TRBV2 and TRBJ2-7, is EPEVTQTPSHQVTQMGQEVILRCVPISNHLYFYWYRQILGQKVEFLVSFYNNEISEKSEIFDDQFSVERPDGSNFTLKIRSTKLEDSAMYFCASSYGTSGLYEQYFGPGTRLTVT.

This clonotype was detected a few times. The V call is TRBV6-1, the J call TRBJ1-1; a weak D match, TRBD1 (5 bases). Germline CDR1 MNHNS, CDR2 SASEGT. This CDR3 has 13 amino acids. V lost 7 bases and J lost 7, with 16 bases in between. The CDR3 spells CASTKAGGGEAFF. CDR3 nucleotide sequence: TGTGCCAGCACCAAGGCCGGGGGTGGTGAAGCTTTCTTT.

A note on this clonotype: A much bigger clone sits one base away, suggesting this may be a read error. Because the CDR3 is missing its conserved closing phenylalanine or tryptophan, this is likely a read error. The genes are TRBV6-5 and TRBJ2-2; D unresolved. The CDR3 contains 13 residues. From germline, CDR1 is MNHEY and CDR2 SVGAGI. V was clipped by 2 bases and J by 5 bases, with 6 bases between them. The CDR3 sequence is CASSYPDTGELFL. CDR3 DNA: TGTGCCAGCAGTTACCCGGATACCGGGGAGCTGTTTTTG.

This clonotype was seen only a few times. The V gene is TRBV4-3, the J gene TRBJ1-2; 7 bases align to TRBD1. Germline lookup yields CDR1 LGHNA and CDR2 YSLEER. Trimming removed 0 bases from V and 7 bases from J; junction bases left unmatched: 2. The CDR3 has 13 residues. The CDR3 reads CASSQDRQGGYTF. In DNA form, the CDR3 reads TGCGCCAGCAGCCAAGACCGACAGGGTGGCTACACCTTC.

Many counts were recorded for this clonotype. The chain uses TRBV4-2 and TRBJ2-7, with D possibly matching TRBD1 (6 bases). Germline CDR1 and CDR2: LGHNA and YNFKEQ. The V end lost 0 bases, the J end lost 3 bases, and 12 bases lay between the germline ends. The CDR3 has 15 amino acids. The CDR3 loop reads CASSQEQGSHYEQYF. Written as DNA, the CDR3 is TGTGCCAGCAGCCAAGAGCAGGGGTCACACTACGAGCAGTACTTC.

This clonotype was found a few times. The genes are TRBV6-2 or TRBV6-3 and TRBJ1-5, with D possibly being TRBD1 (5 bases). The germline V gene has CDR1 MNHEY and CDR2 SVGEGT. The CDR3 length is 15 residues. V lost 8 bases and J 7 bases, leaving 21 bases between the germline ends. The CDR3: CASGLLGGGKQPQHF. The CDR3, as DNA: TGTGCCAGCGGACTGCTGGGGGGGGGGAAACAGCCCCAGCATTTT.

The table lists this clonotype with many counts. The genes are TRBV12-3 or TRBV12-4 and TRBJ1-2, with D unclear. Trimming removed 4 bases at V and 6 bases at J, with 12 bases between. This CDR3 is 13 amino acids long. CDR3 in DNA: TGTGCCAGCAGTTATTACGCTCCTGATGGCTACACCTTC. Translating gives CASSYYAPDGYTF.

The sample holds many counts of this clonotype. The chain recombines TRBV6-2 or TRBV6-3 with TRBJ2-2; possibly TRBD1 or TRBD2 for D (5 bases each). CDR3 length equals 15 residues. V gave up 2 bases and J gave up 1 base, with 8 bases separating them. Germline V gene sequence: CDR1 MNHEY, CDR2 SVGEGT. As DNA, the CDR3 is TGTGCCAGCAGTTACCGGGACGTGAACACCGGGGAGCTGTTTTTT. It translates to CASSYRDVNTGELFF.

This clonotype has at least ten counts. CDR3 amino acids: CASSYFDRNTEAFF. CDR3 nucleotide sequence: TGTGCCAGCAGTTACTTTGACAGAAACACTGAAGCTTTCTTT. The V and J genes are TRBV6-2 or TRBV6-3 and TRBJ1-1, with D possibly matching TRBD1 (5 bases). Trimming stripped 1 base from V and 2 bases from J, with 8 bases between. The CDR3 runs to 14 residues. Germline-derived CDR1 and CDR2 are MNHEY and SVGEGT.

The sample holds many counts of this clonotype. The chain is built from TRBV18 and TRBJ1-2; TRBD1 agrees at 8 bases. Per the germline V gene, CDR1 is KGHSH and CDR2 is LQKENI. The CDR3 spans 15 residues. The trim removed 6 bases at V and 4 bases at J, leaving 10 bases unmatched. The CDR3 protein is CASSNRDRKGYGYTF. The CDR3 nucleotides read TGTGCCAGCTCTAACCGGGACAGGAAAGGCTATGGCTACACCTTC. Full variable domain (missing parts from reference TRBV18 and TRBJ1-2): NAGVMQNPRHLVRRRGQEARLRCSPMKGHSHVYWYRQLPEEGLKFMVYLQKENIIDESGMPKERFSAEFPKEGPSILRIQQVVRGDSAAYFCASSNRDRKGYGYTFGSGTRLTVV.

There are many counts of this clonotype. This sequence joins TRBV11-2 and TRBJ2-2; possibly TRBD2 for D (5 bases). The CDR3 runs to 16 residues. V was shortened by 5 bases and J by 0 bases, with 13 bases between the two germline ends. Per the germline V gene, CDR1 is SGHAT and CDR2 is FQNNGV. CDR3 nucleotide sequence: TGTGCCAGCAGCCCGGAGGACGGCGCGAACACCGGGGAGCTGTTTTTT. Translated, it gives CASSPEDGANTGELFF. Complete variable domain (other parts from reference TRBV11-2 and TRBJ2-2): EAGVAQSPRYKIIEKRQSVAFWCNPISGHATLYWYQQILGQGPKLLIQFQNNGVVDDSQLPKDRFSAERLKGVDSTLKIQPAKLEDSAVYLCASSPEDGANTGELFFGEGSRLTVL.

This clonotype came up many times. The CDR3 nucleotides read TGCGCCAGCAGCTCACTAGTTACCGGGGAGCTGTTTTTT. Translated: CASSSLVTGELFF. The chain couples TRBV5-1 to TRBJ2-2; a weak D match, TRBD2 (5 bases). The CDR3 sequence is 13 residues long. Germline V CDR1 and CDR2: SGHRS, YFSETQ. V gave up 3 bases and J gave up 5 bases, with 8 bases separating them.

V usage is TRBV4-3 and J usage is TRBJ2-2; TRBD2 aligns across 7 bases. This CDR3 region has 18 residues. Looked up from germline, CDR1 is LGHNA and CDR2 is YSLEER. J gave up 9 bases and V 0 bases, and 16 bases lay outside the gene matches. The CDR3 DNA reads TGCGCCAGCAGCCAAGAACCCGCGGCTAGCGGAGGGTACCGGGAGCTGTTTTTT. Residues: CASSQEPAASGGYRELFF.

In DNA, the CDR3 is TGTGCCAGTAGTAGGGGTATTCACCAGCCCCAGCATTTT. It yields the protein CASSRGIHQPQHF. The chain has TRBV19 and TRBJ1-5; the D is unclear. The CDR3 is made up of 13 amino acids. V lost 4 bases, J lost 7 bases, and 11 bases lay in between. In germline, CDR1 is LNHDA, CDR2 SQIVND (reference sequence). The full variable domain, with the rest looked up from reference TRBV19 and TRBJ1-5, is DGGITQSPKYLFRKEGQNVTLSCEQNLNHDAMYWYRQDPGQGLRLIYYSQIVNDFQKGDIAEGYSVSREKKESFPLTVTSAQKNPTAFYLCASSRGIHQPQHFGDGTRLSIL.

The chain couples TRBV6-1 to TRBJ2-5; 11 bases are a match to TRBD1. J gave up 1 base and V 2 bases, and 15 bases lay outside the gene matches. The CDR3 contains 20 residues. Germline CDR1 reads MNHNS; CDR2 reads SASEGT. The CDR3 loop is CASSERTLGGGTGGQETQYF. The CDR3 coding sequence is TGTGCCAGCAGTGAAAGGACCCTAGGGGGGGGGACAGGGGGCCAAGAGACCCAGTACTTC.

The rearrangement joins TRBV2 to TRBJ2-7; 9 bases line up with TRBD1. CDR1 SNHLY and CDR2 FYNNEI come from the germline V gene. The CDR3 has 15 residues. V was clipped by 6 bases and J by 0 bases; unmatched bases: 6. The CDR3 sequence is CASRETGGPSYEQYF. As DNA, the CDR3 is TGTGCCAGCAGAGAGACAGGGGGGCCCTCCTACGAGCAGTACTTC. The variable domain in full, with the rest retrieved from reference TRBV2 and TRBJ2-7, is EPEVTQTPSHQVTQMGQEVILRCVPISNHLYFYWYRQILGQKVEFLVSFYNNEISEKSEIFDDQFSVERPDGSNFTLKIRSTKLEDSAMYFCASRETGGPSYEQYFGPGTRLTVT.

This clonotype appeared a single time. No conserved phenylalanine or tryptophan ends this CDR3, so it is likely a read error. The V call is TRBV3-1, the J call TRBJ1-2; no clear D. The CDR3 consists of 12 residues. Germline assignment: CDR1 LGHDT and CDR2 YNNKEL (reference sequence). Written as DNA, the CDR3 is TGTGCCAGTAGCCAAGATTGGGATGGCTACACCTAC. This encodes CASSQDWDGYTY.

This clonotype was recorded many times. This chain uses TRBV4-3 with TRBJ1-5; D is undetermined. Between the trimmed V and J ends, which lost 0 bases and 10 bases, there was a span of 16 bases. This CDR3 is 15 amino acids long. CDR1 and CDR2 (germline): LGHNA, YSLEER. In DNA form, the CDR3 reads TGCGCCAGCAGCCAAGATCGGAGCGGTTTTCAACCCCAGCATTTT. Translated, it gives CASSQDRSGFQPQHF.